These 8 T cell receptor beta chains share one sample of origin, sequenced in a study of a mutant IDH1 vaccine in newly diagnosed glioma. Their cognate antigens are unknown. Documented time point: week 11, during vaccination. Each dose of the vaccine consisted of 300 ug of mutant IDH1 20-mer peptide, with topical imiquimod. Produced via immunoSEQ multiplex PCR; TCRdb's table is partial and in-frame only. This sample has tens of thousands of clones, with 55% to 75% found just once. Sequencing used peripheral blood mononuclear cells (PBMCs), obtained from a glioma patient whose treatment included an IDH1 peptide vaccine. The receptors here all came from a young man with glioma. Some clones in this sample may be carry-over from other donors' samples.

This sequence joins TRBV14 and TRBJ2-5; D is perhaps TRBD2 (6 bases). Germline V gene sequence: CDR1 SGHDN, CDR2 FVKESK. The CDR3 consists of 14 residues. Between the trimmed V and J ends, which lost 5 bases and 11 bases, there was a span of 21 bases. As DNA, the CDR3 is TGTGCCAGCAGCTCCGCGGGACCTCTCGGAACGCAGTACTTC. This encodes CASSSAGPLGTQYF.

The chain is built from TRBV6-5 and TRBJ2-1; the D is unclear. Germline CDR1 and CDR2: MNHEY and SVGAGI. Trimming stripped 2 bases from V and 6 bases from J, with 8 bases between. There are 13 residues in the CDR3. The CDR3 DNA reads TGTGCCAGCAGTTACAACACGGGCAATGAGCAGTTCTTC. It translates to CASSYNTGNEQFF.

V usage is TRBV2 and J usage is TRBJ2-1; the D gene is possibly TRBD2 (5 bases). Germline values: CDR1 SNHLY, CDR2 FYNNEI. CDR3 size: 13 residues. Trimming removed 5 bases at V and 3 bases at J, with 8 bases between. The CDR3 nucleotides read TGTGCCAGCAGTTGGGGAGTCTACAATGAGCAGTTCTTC. Protein product: CASSWGVYNEQFF.

The chain carries TRBV5-4 and TRBJ1-6; no reliable D call. There are 14 residues in the CDR3. The V and J ends lost 5 bases and 4 bases respectively, with 10 bases between them. Germline V CDR1 and CDR2: SGHNT, YYREEE (reference sequence). The chain's CDR3 is CASRTVDYNSPLHF. In nucleotides, the CDR3 is TGTGCCAGCAGGACGGTGGATTATAATTCACCCCTCCACTTT.

This clone was counted a few times. The chain is built from TRBV4-2 and TRBJ1-5; 7 nucleotides match TRBD1. Germline CDR1 reads LGHNA; CDR2 reads YNFKEQ. Losses at the gene ends were 4 bases for V and 4 bases for J; bases not matched to a gene: 19. The CDR3 totals 19 residues. The CDR3, as DNA: TGTGCCAGCAGCCTAGGGCACCTGACAGGGAGAGGGTCGAATCAGCCCCAGCATTTT. Translated, it gives CASSLGHLTGRGSNQPQHF.

This clone has a single count. The V call is TRBV5-1, the J call TRBJ2-7; 7 bases fit TRBD1. Germline lookup yields CDR1 SGHRS and CDR2 YFSETQ. The CDR3 is made up of 11 amino acids. V was pared by 5 bases and J by 12 bases, with 8 bases of the junction left unmatched. CDR3 protein: CASREQGTWYF. For the CDR3, the DNA is TGCGCCAGCAGAGAACAGGGGACGTGGTACTTC.

The chain links TRBV19 to TRBJ2-6; TRBD1 aligns across 9 bases. The trim removed 7 bases at V and 2 bases at J, leaving 6 bases unmatched. The CDR3 is 16 amino acids. The germline gives CDR1 LNHDA, CDR2 SQIVND (reference sequence). DNA of the CDR3: TGTGCCAGTAATGAACAGGGGGCACCTGGGGCCAACGTCCTGACTTTC. Translation: CASNEQGAPGANVLTF.

V is TRBV6-5 and J is TRBJ2-7; D perhaps matches TRBD2 (6 bases). With 8 bases removed from V and 3 bases from J, the gap between germline ends came to 14 bases. The CDR3 covers 13 residues. Germline loops: CDR1 MNHEY, CDR2 SVGAGI. This CDR3 is CASCRDCVYEQYF. The DNA of the CDR3 is TGTGCCAGCTGCCGGGACTGCGTCTACGAGCAGTACTTC.